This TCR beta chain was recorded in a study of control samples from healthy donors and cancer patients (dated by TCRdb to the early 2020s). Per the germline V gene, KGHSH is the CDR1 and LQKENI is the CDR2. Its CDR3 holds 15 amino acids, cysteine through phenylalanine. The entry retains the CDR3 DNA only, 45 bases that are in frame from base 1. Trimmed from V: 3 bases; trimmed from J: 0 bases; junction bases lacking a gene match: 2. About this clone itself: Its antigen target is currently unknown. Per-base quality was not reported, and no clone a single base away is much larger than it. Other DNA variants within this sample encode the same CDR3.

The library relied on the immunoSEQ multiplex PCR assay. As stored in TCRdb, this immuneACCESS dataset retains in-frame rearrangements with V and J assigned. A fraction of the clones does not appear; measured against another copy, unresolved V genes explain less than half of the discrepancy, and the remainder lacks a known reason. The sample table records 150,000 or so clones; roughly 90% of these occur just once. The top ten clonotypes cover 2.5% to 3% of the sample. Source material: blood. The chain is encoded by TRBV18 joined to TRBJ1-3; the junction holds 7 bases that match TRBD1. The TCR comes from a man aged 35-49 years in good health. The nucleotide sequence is TGTGCCAGCTCACCGGGACAGATCTCTGGAAACACCATATATTTT. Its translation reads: CASSPGQISGNTIYF.